This T cell receptor (beta chain) was observed in a study of cytomegalovirus exposure and HLA in healthy donors. Study details: There were about 86 million unique TCRs (from HLA-typed donors) in an early data release.

Vbeta (60) and Jbeta (13) primers were used in the PCR. The data were produced by immunoSEQ multiplex PCR, yet TCRdb's version contains in-frame clones alone and is incomplete. The table shows tens of thousands of clones, with roughly 80% occurring only once. The sequence was obtained from a man aged 30-40 years in good health and CMV-seronegative. Sample: PBMCs.

The CDR3 protein is CASVPTGETQYF. DNA for the CDR3: TGTGCTAGTGTTCCGACAGGGGAGACCCAGTACTTC. This rearrangement joins TRBV12-5 to TRBJ2-5; 7 bases line up with TRBD1. Germline loops: CDR1 LGHNT, CDR2 FRNRAP. The junction had 4 bases not matched to a gene; V was cut back by 7 bases and J by 5 bases. This CDR3 is 12 amino acids long.